The entry that follows covers one T cell receptor (beta chain) sequence. The antigen is undetermined. Repertoires were generated with immunoSEQ multiplex PCR, while TCRdb's copy carries only in-frame clones and drops some. The data show approximately 1,500,000 clones, with 95% to 99% seen just once and 0.4% to 0.55% held by the top ten. This sample was included in a study of shared clonotypes between healthy human individuals. Broader study findings: All-four-donor shared clonotypes had higher generation probabilities than non-shared clonotypes did.

Splitting the CD4+ cells yielded a CD45RA+ naive subset and a CD45RA-negative memory subset. J was trimmed by 1 base and V by 4 bases; bases with no gene match: 6. The CDR3 consists of 14 residues. CDR1 is GTSNPN and CDR2 is SVGIG in the germline V gene (reference sequence). Sequencing was carried out using naive CD4+ T cells sorted from blood. Noted subset: CD45RA+ positively selected. The origin of this receptor is a man under 40 in good health. The chain carries TRBV30 and TRBJ2-5, with 7 bases lining up with TRBD1. CDR3 loop: CAWNPTGLQETQYF. For the CDR3, the DNA is TGTGCCTGGAACCCGACAGGGCTCCAAGAGACCCAGTACTTC.